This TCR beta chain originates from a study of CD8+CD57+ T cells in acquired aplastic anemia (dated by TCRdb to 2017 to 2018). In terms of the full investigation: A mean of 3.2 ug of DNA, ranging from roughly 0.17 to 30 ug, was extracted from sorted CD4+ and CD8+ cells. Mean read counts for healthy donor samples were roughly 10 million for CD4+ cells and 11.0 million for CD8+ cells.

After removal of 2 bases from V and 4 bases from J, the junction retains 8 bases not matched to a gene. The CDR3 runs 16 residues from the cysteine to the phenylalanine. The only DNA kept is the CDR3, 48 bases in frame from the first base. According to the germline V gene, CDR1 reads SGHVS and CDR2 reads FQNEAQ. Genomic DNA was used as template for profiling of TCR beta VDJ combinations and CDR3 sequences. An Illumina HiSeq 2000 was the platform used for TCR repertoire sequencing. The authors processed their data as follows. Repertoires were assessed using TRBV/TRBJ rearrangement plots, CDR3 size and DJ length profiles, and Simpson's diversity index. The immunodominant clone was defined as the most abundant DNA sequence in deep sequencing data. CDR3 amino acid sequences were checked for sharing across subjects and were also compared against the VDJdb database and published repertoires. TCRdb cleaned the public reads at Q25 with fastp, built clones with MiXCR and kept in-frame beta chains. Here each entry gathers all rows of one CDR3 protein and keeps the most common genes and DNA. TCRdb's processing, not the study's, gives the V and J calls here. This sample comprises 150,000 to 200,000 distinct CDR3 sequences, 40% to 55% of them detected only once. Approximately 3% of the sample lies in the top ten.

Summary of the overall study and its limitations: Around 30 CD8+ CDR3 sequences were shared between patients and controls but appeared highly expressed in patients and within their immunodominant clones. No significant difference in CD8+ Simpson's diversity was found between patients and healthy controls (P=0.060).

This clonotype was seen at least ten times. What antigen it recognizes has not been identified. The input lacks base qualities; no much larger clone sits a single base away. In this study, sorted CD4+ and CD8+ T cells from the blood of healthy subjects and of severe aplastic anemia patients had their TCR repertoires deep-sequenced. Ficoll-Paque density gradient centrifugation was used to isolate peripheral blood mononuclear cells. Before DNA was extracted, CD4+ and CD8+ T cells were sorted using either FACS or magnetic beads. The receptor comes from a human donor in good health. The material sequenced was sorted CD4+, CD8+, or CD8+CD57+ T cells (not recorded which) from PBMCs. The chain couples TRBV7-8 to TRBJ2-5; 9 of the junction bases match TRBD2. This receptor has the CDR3 CASSLWAGGPGETQYF. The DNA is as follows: TGTGCCAGCAGCTTATGGGCGGGGGGGCCCGGAGAGACCCAGTACTTC.